This entry concerns a single T cell receptor beta chain. Trimming cost V 10 bases and J 4 bases; bases outside gene matches: 15. This CDR3 has 15 residues. Germline V gene lookup returns CDR1 ENHRY and CDR2 SYGVKD. This sample was included in a study of control samples from healthy donors and cancer patients. Sequencing used immunoSEQ multiplex PCR; TCRdb keeps in-frame clones, though not all of them. The repertoire holds 98,000 or so clones, with just under 85% as singletons. The V call is TRBV10-3, the J call TRBJ1-1; 7 nucleotides match TRBD1. Sequencing was performed on blood. The clonotype comes from a young man in good health. The CDR3 sequence is CATRLEGAGSTEAFF. The CDR3 DNA reads TGTGCCACCAGACTAGAGGGGGCCGGGAGCACTGAAGCTTTCTTT.